This T cell receptor beta chain was identified in a study of blood T cell repertoires in COVID-19 (dated by TCRdb to about 2020). Turning to the overall study: Collaborator samples came from the United States, Italy and Spain and covered acute and convalescent phases of COVID-19. The material from the prospective study consisted of cDNA or gDNA derived from T cells, B-cell-depleted T cells, or PBMCs. Subjects who had been exposed to COVID-19, were actively infected with it, or had recovered from it provided the deeply sampled blood TCRbeta repertoires that made up the dataset. The repertoires were released in a freely available public database meant as a resource for research on the immune response to SARS-CoV-2. Samples came from the ongoing ImmuneRACE study (first 160 participants) plus 1,254 subjects from 6 global collaborators. Nearly every sample came with metadata listing a de-identified subject ID, COVID-19 status, age in years and sex. HLA class I and class II types, where available, came from metadata supplied by the sample provider rather than from assay-based typing. Broad study findings and their caveats: The quantity of clinical and demographic metadata differed by source and by participant and was supplied without curation.

TCRbeta CDR3 regions were amplified from genomic DNA by means of the immunoSEQ Assay, a bias-controlled multiplex PCR. The study's processing was this. The number of nucleated cells in each sample was estimated from the amplification of reference gene primers within the assay. To quantify the absolute abundance of each unique TCRbeta CDR3 rearrangement, sequence reads were collapsed and filtered. For each sample, productive Simpson clonality was calculated by taking the square root of Simpson's diversity index across productive rearrangements. TCRdb holds this immuneACCESS table with in-frame rearrangements only. Some clones are missing; in checked studies, unresolved V genes explain under half, and the rest has no known cause. That table is the source of V, J and clone size, and D and trimming were worked out from the DNA. The sample table contains 120,000 to 150,000 clones; only one count was recorded for about four fifths of them. Around 5.4% of the sample belongs to the ten largest clones.

This clone was seen more than once but under ten times. No antigen is known for it. Base-call qualities are not available, and no considerably larger clone is one nucleotide away. The CDR3 holds 13 amino acids from the cysteine to the phenylalanine. CDR3 DNA is the only sequence kept; it has 39 bases, read in frame from the first base. Trimming at the junction amounts to 3 bases on V and 3 bases on J, and the germline ends lie 8 bases apart. From the germline V gene, CDR1 is SGHVS and CDR2 is FQNEAQ. Enrolling through a virtual design, the prospective study's participants ranged in age from about 18 to 89 years and lived across around 25 United States geographic areas. Cohort assignment in the prospective study relied on participant-reported clinical history from a screening survey and a study questionnaire. A participant counted as exposed if, within 2 weeks of entering the study, that participant had been in contact with someone who had a PCR-confirmed or clinician-diagnosed COVID-19 case. In the prospective study, mobile phlebotomists collected whole blood, serum and a nasopharyngeal or oropharyngeal swab from each participant. Over a roughly 2-month period, participants in the prospective study had the option of providing additional blood draws and questionnaires. Blood samples from the prospective study were shipped frozen or at room temperature prior to DNA extraction.

The origin of this receptor is a woman aged 45-60 years who had been exposed to COVID-19. The chain is made from TRBV7-8 and TRBJ1-1, with the D segment identity uncertain. The sample taken for sequencing was PBMCs or T cells enriched from blood (not recorded which). DNA sequence: TGTGCCAGCAGCTTGCCCGGGTACACTGAAGCTTTCTTT. This encodes CASSLPGYTEAFF.